The 6 T cell receptor beta chains in this list originate from one sample, sequenced in a study of T cell responses to AZD1222 COVID-19 vaccine. Generated by immunoSEQ multiplex PCR, the TCRdb table keeps only in-frame clones and is missing some. In the table there are around 86,000 clones, 90% of which are singletons. Here the sequenced sample was peripheral blood, taken on day 0 of AZD1222 vaccination. These receptors all stem from an adult in good health.

This chain links TRBV10-2 with TRBJ2-1; D gene unclear. CDR1 and CDR2 from the germline V gene are WSHSY and SAAADI. V dropped 6 bases and J dropped 8 bases, with 14 bases sitting between them. This CDR3 comprises 13 residues. CDR3 nucleotides: TGCGCCAGCAGGGTAAGGGCACGGGATGAGCAGTTCTTC. Its protein is CASRVRARDEQFF.

J is TRBJ1-5 and V is TRBV19; TRBD1 matches 10 bases. CDR1 and CDR2 (germline): LNHDA, SQIVND (reference sequence). There are 16 residues in the CDR3. V shed 3 bases, J shed 7 bases, and the junction held 9 bases outside the gene matches. CDR3 DNA sequence: TGTGCCAGTAGTATCATACGGACAGGGGGTGGCCAGCCCCAGCATTTT. Its protein product is CASSIIRTGGGQPQHF.

CDR3 residues: CSVESQGGFGMNTEAFF. CDR3 nucleotide sequence: TGCAGCGTTGAATCACAGGGGGGTTTTGGAATGAACACTGAAGCTTTCTTT. The chain recombines TRBV29-1 with TRBJ1-1; 8 nucleotides line up with TRBD1. The CDR3 contains 17 residues. The germline gives CDR1 SQVTM, CDR2 ANQGSEA. V gave up 2 bases and J gave up 0 bases; unmatched junction bases: 11.

CDR3 protein: CASSLMRGRNTGELFF. The CDR3 region has the DNA TGCGCCAGCAGCTTGATGCGGGGGCGGAACACCGGGGAGCTGTTTTTT. The chain employs TRBV5-1 and TRBJ2-2; tentatively, D is TRBD2 (7 bases). The CDR3 sequence is 16 residues long. Germline V gene data show CDR1 as SGHRS and CDR2 as YFSETQ. Trimming cost V 1 base and J 1 base, with 11 bases left between them.

This chain links TRBV4-1 with TRBJ2-7; no firm D call. CDR3 length: 15 residues. The V gene's germline CDR1 is MGHRA and CDR2 YSYEKL. V was trimmed by 0 bases and J by 0 bases, leaving 9 bases between them. The CDR3 spells CASSQDDKSSYEQYF. For the CDR3, the DNA is TGCGCCAGCAGCCAAGATGACAAGAGCTCCTACGAGCAGTACTTC.

Notes on this clone: Mismatch with germline at one junction end may stem from a read error. This chain joins TRBV7-7 and TRBJ2-3; perhaps TRBD1 as D (6 bases). The CDR3 spans 17 residues. Germline V gives CDR1 SSHAT, CDR2 FNYEAQ (reference sequence). CDR3 bases: TGTGCTAGCAGCTCCTCCCGGGTTGCAGGGGGCACAGATACGCAGTATTTT. Translated: CASSSSRVAGGTDTQYF.